The 2 T cell receptor beta chains in this list originate from one sample, sequenced in a study of T-cell reconstitution after alpha-beta-depleted transplantation in children. The authors prepared the TCRbeta library with unique molecular identifiers. TCRdb reprocessed the PCR reads via MiXCR and lists one record per CDR3 protein. The table includes 40,000 to 60,000 distinct CDR3 sequences, nearly 9.5% detected once. The material sequenced was PBMCs, mostly from graft donor cells, taken 60 days after TCRalphabeta/CD19-depleted stem cell transplant. The origin of the receptors is a male patient aged 2 to 10 who had a stem cell transplant for chronic granulomatous disease, so the T cells may come from the graft donor.

The rearrangement joins TRBV7-2 to TRBJ1-4, with a weak D call TRBD1 (5 bases). The CDR3 totals 15 residues. Trimming pared 4 bases from V and 5 bases from J, leaving 14 bases between. Germline loops: CDR1 SGHTA, CDR2 FQGNSA. In DNA, the CDR3 is TGTGCCAGCAGCTCGGACCCAGGGAAGAATGAAAAACTGTTTTTT. It specifies CASSSDPGKNEKLFF.

This clonotype appeared many times. The chain couples TRBV9 to TRBJ2-1; D gene ambiguous. Trimming took 3 bases from V and 5 from J, leaving 15 bases between them. Germline lookup yields CDR1 SGDLS and CDR2 YYNGEE. This CDR3 has 15 amino acids. DNA for the CDR3: TGTGCCAGCAGCGAGTTCCCGGGTCGGCACAATGAGCAGTTCTTC. Its protein product is CASSEFPGRHNEQFF.